Each of the 27 T cell receptor beta chains below was sequenced from the same sample in a study of glioma-infiltrating T cells after dendritic cell vaccination. Noted time point: after dendritic cell vaccination, including at tumor progression/relapse. TCRdb's copy holds only in-frame clones and misses some; the assay was immunoSEQ multiplex PCR. The table includes 70,000 to 90,000 clones, about four fifths detected once. This material consisted of blood, taken after dendritic cell vaccination. The source of these receptors is a human donor with glioblastoma.

The chain joins TRBV19 to TRBJ1-1, with 8 bases matching TRBD1. Trimming at V came to 6 bases and at J to 8 bases, leaving 8 bases not matched to a gene. Germline CDR1 LNHDA, CDR2 SQIVND (reference sequence). This CDR3 is built from 13 residues. CDR3 bases: TGTGCCAGTAGCTTAACCGGGACAGGAGAAGCTTTCTTT. It translates to CASSLTGTGEAFF.

The chain links TRBV7-9 to TRBJ1-1; 7 nucleotides agree with TRBD1. The CDR3 extends over 15 amino acids. CDR1 SEHNR and CDR2 FQNEAQ come from the germline V gene (reference sequence). Trimming cost V 5 bases and J 4 bases; bases outside gene matches: 10. The CDR3 is CASSRGAGGGTEAFF. CDR3 in DNA: TGTGCCAGCAGCCGGGGTGCAGGGGGAGGCACTGAAGCTTTCTTT. Combining the CDR3 with reference TRBV7-9 and TRBJ1-1 gives the whole variable domain DTGVSQNPRHKITKRGQNVTFRCDPISEHNRLYWYRQTLGQGPEFLTYFQNEAQLEKSRLLSDRFSAERPKGSFSTLEIQRTEQGDSAMYLCASSRGAGGGTEAFFGQGTRLTVV.

In DNA form, the CDR3 reads TGTGCCAGCAGCCAAGTTTCGGGTGAGAACACTGAAGCTTTCTTT. Amino acid sequence: CASSQVSGENTEAFF. The rearrangement uses TRBV7-9 and TRBJ1-1; D is undetermined. CDR3 length: 15 amino acids. Germline assignment: CDR1 SEHNR and CDR2 FQNEAQ (reference sequence). V dropped 5 bases and J dropped 1 base, with 14 bases sitting between them.

The J gene is TRBJ2-1, the V gene TRBV4-1; 7 nucleotides align to TRBD2. With V trimmed by 4 bases and J by 10 bases, 4 bases remained unmatched. The germline V gene encodes CDR1 MGHRA and CDR2 YSYEKL. This CDR3 has 12 residues. This CDR3 is CASSLPGLEQFF. In nucleotides, the CDR3 is TGCGCCAGCAGCCTCCCGGGACTAGAGCAGTTCTTC.

The chain recombines TRBV5-1 with TRBJ1-2, with D perhaps matching TRBD1 (6 bases). Germline CDR1 SGHRS, CDR2 YFSETQ. Between the trimmed V and J ends, which lost 0 bases and 3 bases, there was a span of 9 bases. There are 14 residues in the CDR3. In nucleotides, the CDR3 is TGCGCCAGCAGCTTGGGGACAGACCACTATGGCTACACCTTC. Amino acids: CASSLGTDHYGYTF.

This clone was seen a single time. This chain joins TRBV11-3 and TRBJ2-7; TRBD2 agrees at 9 bases. V trimming: 5 bases; J trimming: 5 bases; junction bases outside the gene matches: 13. CDR1 SGHNT and CDR2 YENEEA come from the germline V gene. This CDR3 has 16 residues. CDR3 in DNA: TGTGCCAGCAGCCACGGAGGTAGCGGGGGTACTAACGAGCAGTACTTC. Translation gives CASSHGGSGGTNEQYF.

The V and J genes are TRBV19 and TRBJ1-5; possibly TRBD1 for D (5 bases). V was shortened by 7 bases and J by 0 bases, with 13 bases between the two germline ends. CDR1 LNHDA and CDR2 SQIVND come from the germline V gene (reference sequence). There are 15 residues in the CDR3. CDR3 sequence (DNA): TGTGCCAGTACGATGGGGCAGCATAGCAATCAGCCCCAGCATTTT. The encoded protein is CASTMGQHSNQPQHF.

In this sample, this clone turned up many times. V and J are TRBV6-6 and TRBJ1-1; a possible D gene is TRBD1 (5 bases). This CDR3 contains 10 residues. Germline V gene lookup returns CDR1 MNHNY and CDR2 SVGAGI (reference sequence). The V end lost 6 bases, the J end lost 7 bases, and 6 bases lay between the germline ends. As DNA, the CDR3 is TGTGCCAGCAGCGACAGTGAAGCTTTCTTT. As protein: CASSDSEAFF.

The chain couples TRBV6-6 to TRBJ2-3; 10 bases are a match to TRBD2. The germline V gene has CDR1 MNHNY and CDR2 SVGAGI (reference sequence). Unmatched junction bases numbered 5, after V lost 5 bases and J lost 0 bases. This CDR3 spans 16 amino acids. The CDR3 loop is CASSPELAGSTDTQYF. The CDR3 nucleotides are TGTGCCAGCAGTCCAGAACTAGCGGGGAGCACAGATACGCAGTATTTT.

The genes are TRBV30 and TRBJ2-7; D not certain. CDR1 is GTSNPN and CDR2 is SVGIG in the germline V gene (reference sequence). Trimming shortened V by 1 base and J by 4 bases, and 5 bases separated the two germline ends. This CDR3 spans 11 amino acids. The CDR3 reads CAWSGNYEQYF. The DNA of the CDR3 is TGTGCCTGGAGTGGTAATTACGAGCAGTACTTC.

V and J are TRBV6-6 and TRBJ1-2; TRBD1 might be the D (5 bases). The CDR3 extends over 13 amino acids. With 5 bases removed from V and 4 bases from J, the gap between germline ends came to 11 bases. Germline CDR1 MNHNY, CDR2 SVGAGI (reference sequence). CDR3 coding DNA: TGTGCCAGCAGTATCAGGGTTACCTATGGCTACACCTTC. This codes for CASSIRVTYGYTF.

The chain links TRBV19 to TRBJ1-1; TRBD1 matches at 11 bases. The germline gives CDR1 LNHDA, CDR2 SQIVND (reference sequence). This CDR3 is built from 13 residues. V lost 5 bases and J lost 10; bases outside the gene matches: 6. The CDR3 DNA follows: TGTGCCAGTAGTTGGAGTGGACAGGGGGCAGCTTTCTTT. Translated, it gives CASSWSGQGAAFF. The whole variable domain, remainder taken from reference TRBV19 and TRBJ1-1, is DGGITQSPKYLFRKEGQNVTLSCEQNLNHDAMYWYRQDPGQGLRLIYYSQIVNDFQKGDIAEGYSVSREKKESFPLTVTSAQKNPTAFYLCASSWSGQGAAFFGQGTRLTVV.

The CDR3 bases are TGTGCCAGCAGTGTAGCGGGGGGGAGCTACAATGAGCAGTTCTTC. Its protein is CASSVAGGSYNEQFF. This rearrangement joins TRBV6-1 to TRBJ2-1, with 11 bases identical to TRBD2. The V gene end was trimmed by 4 bases and the J gene end by 3 bases; junction bases not matched to a gene: 2. This CDR3 is built from 15 residues. Germline CDR1 is MNHNS and CDR2 is SASEGT.

The rearrangement links TRBV5-1 to TRBJ2-2, with 7 bases aligning to TRBD2. CDR1 is SGHRS and CDR2 is YFSETQ in the germline V gene. CDR3 length: 14 amino acids. V dropped 6 bases and J dropped 2; count of bases not matched to a gene: 4. This CDR3 is CASTAGVNTGELFF. In nucleotides, the CDR3 is TGCGCCAGCACCGCGGGGGTTAACACCGGGGAGCTGTTTTTT.

This chain links TRBV4-3 with TRBJ1-1; D gene ambiguous. The CDR3 loop spans 13 amino acids. Trimming shortened V by 4 bases and J by 4 bases, and 10 bases separated the two germline ends. Germline V CDR1 and CDR2: LGHNA, YSLEER. The CDR3 is CASSLNIATEAFF. In DNA form, the CDR3 reads TGCGCCAGCAGCCTTAACATCGCCACTGAAGCTTTCTTT.

This rearrangement joins TRBV5-1 to TRBJ2-7; perhaps TRBD1 as D (5 bases). Between the trimmed V and J ends, which lost 3 bases and 0 bases, there was a span of 22 bases. Germline-derived CDR1 and CDR2 are SGHRS and YFSETQ. The CDR3 spans 18 residues. The CDR3 spells CASSSMSYSDRYSYEQYF. CDR3 nucleotide sequence: TGCGCCAGCAGCTCCATGTCCTACTCCGACAGATACTCCTACGAGCAGTACTTC.

This chain joins TRBV6-1 and TRBJ1-5; 8 bases agree with TRBD1. V lost 4 bases, J lost 2 bases, and 7 bases stayed unmatched. Germline assignment: CDR1 MNHNS and CDR2 SASEGT. The CDR3 consists of 16 residues. CDR3 protein: CASSAYRGRGNQPQHF. The CDR3 nucleotides read TGTGCCAGCAGTGCCTACAGGGGGAGAGGCAATCAGCCCCAGCATTTT.

This chain uses TRBV7-2 with TRBJ1-5; possibly TRBD1 for D (6 bases). Germline V gene data show CDR1 as SGHTA and CDR2 as FQGNSA. The germline V and J ends were trimmed by 2 bases and 3 bases, with 8 bases remaining between them. This CDR3 has 14 residues. CDR3 DNA sequence: TGTGCCAGCAGCTTATACAGGGTCAATCAGCCCCAGCATTTT. Amino acids: CASSLYRVNQPQHF.

The genes are TRBV6-5 and TRBJ2-5; TRBD2 matches at 7 bases. The CDR3 extends over 14 amino acids. Germline values: CDR1 MNHEY, CDR2 SVGAGI. The V gene end was trimmed by 5 bases and the J gene end by 3 bases; junction bases not matched to a gene: 6. CDR3: CASSPSRGEETQYF. The CDR3 DNA is TGTGCCAGCAGTCCGAGCCGGGGGGAAGAGACCCAGTACTTC.

The chain carries TRBV29-1 and TRBJ2-7; 7 nucleotides line up with TRBD1. J gave up 6 bases and V 5 bases, and 4 bases lay outside the gene matches. This CDR3 spans 11 amino acids. Germline V CDR1 and CDR2: SQVTM, ANQGSEA. In DNA form, the CDR3 reads TGCAGCGTTAATACAGGGGTCGAGCAGTACTTC. Residues: CSVNTGVEQYF.

The chain has TRBV6-1 and TRBJ2-1; 7 nucleotides line up with TRBD1. Per germline, CDR1 MNHNS and CDR2 SASEGT. V lost 4 bases to trimming and J lost 11 bases; unmatched junction nucleotides: 11. This CDR3 comprises 14 residues. The CDR3 region has the DNA TGTGCCAGCAGTGCCGGGACAGAGAACCTTAAGCAGTTCTTC. This encodes CASSAGTENLKQFF.

The rearrangement links TRBV23-1 to TRBJ1-6; TRBD1 matches at 8 bases. TRBV23-1 is labeled an ORF, and its function is uncertain. V was clipped by 9 bases and J by 7 bases; unmatched bases: 8. CDR3 size: 14 residues. The chain's CDR3 is CARRRQGRNSPLHF. The CDR3 bases are TGCGCCAGGAGACGACAGGGGAGGAATTCACCCCTCCACTTT.

The chain has TRBV7-2 and TRBJ1-4, with D tentatively TRBD1 (6 bases). V dropped 1 base and J dropped 8 bases, with 17 bases sitting between them. Germline V gives CDR1 SGHTA, CDR2 FQGNSA. This CDR3 region has 16 residues. CDR3 sequence (DNA): TGTGCCAGCAGCTTAGACGTGGGCAGGGGTGGCGAAAAACTGTTTTTT. Its protein product is CASSLDVGRGGEKLFF.

The chain carries TRBV29-1 and TRBJ2-6; the D is unclear. The germline gives CDR1 SQVTM, CDR2 ANQGSEA. The CDR3 is 13 residues long. V gave up 4 bases and J gave up 2 bases, with 6 bases separating them. The CDR3 sequence: CSVVAAGANVLTF. The CDR3 DNA reads TGCAGCGTTGTCGCGGCTGGGGCCAACGTCCTGACTTTC.

The CDR3 coding sequence is TGCGCCAGCAGCCAAGAAAGGAGGACTGAAGCTTTCTTT. Translation: CASSQERRTEAFF. The J gene is TRBJ1-1, the V gene TRBV4-1; D call uncertain. The CDR3 runs 13 residues. The germline V gene encodes CDR1 MGHRA and CDR2 YSYEKL. Trimming took off 0 bases at V and 5 bases at J, with 7 bases between the two ends.

The chain has TRBV30 and TRBJ1-2; perhaps TRBD1 as D (5 bases). The V gene lost 2 bases and the J gene lost 0 bases, with 10 bases spanning the gap. Germline CDR1 GTSNPN, CDR2 SVGIG (reference sequence). There are 14 residues in the CDR3. CDR3 in amino acids: CAWSFPTANYGYTF. The CDR3, as DNA: TGTGCCTGGAGTTTCCCGACAGCTAACTATGGCTACACCTTC.

This sequence joins TRBV6-1 and TRBJ2-7, with no clear D. Germline V gene sequence: CDR1 MNHNS, CDR2 SASEGT. V lost 0 bases and J 4 bases, leaving 7 bases between the germline ends. This CDR3 comprises 13 residues. CDR3 nucleotides: TGTGCCAGCAGTGAAGCTGCGCCGTACGAGCAGTACTTC. Its translation: CASSEAAPYEQYF.